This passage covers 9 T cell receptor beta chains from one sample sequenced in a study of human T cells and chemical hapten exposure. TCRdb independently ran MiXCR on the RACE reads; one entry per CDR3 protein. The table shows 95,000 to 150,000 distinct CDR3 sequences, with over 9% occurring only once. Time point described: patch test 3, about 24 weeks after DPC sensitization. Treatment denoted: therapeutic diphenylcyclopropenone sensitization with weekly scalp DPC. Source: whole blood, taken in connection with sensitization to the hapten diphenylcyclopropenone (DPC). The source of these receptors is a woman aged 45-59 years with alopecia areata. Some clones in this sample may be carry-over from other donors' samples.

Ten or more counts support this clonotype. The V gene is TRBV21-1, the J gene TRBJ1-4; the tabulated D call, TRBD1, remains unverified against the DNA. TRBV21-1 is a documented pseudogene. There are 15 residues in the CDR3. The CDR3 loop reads CAGDRIYPANEKLFF. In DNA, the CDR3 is TGTGCCGGGGATCGGATCTACCCGGCTAATGAAAAACTGTTTTTT.

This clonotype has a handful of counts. CDR3 amino acids: CSAILAGSSYEQYF. In DNA form, the CDR3 reads TGCAGTGCTATACTAGCGGGTTCTTCCTACGAGCAGTACTTC. The chain combines TRBV20-1 with TRBJ2-7; 9 bases line up with TRBD2. The CDR3 contains 14 residues. After removal of 4 bases from V and 1 base from J, the junction contained 5 bases not matched to a gene. Germline V gene sequence: CDR1 DFQATT, CDR2 SNEGSKA (reference sequence).

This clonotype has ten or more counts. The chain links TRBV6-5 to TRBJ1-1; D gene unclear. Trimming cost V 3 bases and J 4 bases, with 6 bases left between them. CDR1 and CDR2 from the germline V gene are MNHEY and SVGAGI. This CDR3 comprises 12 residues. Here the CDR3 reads CASSYGGTEAFF. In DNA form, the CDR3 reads TGTGCCAGCAGTTATGGCGGCACTGAAGCTTTCTTT.

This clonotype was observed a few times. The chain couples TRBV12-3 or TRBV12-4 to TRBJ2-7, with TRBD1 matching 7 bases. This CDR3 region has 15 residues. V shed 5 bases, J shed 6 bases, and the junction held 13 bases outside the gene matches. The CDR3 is CASSVLQGFIGEQYF. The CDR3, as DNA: TGTGCCAGCAGTGTCCTACAGGGGTTCATCGGCGAGCAGTACTTC.

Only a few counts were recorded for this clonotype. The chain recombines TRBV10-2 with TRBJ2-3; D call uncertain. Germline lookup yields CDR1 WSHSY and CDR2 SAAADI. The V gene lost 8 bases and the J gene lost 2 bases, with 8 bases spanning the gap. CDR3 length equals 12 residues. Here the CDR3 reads CASEANTDTQYF. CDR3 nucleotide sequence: TGCGCCAGCGAGGCCAACACAGATACGCAGTATTTT.

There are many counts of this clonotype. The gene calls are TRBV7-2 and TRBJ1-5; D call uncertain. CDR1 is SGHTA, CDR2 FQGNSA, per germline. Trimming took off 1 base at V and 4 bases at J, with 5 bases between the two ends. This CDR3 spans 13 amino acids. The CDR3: CASSLGPNQPQHF. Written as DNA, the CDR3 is TGTGCCAGCAGCTTAGGCCCGAATCAGCCCCAGCATTTT. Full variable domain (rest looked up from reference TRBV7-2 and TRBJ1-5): GAGVSQSPSNKVTEKGKDVELRCDPISGHTALYWYRQSLGQGLEFLIYFQGNSAPDKSGLPSDRFSAERTGGSVSTLTIQRTQQEDSAVYLCASSLGPNQPQHFGDGTRLSIL.

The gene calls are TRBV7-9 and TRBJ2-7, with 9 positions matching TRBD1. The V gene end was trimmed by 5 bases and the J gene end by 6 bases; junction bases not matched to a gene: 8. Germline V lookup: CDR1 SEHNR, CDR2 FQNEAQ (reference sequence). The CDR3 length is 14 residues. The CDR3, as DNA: TGTGCCAGCAGCCCGGGACAGGGCCGAACCGAGCAGTACTTC. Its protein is CASSPGQGRTEQYF.

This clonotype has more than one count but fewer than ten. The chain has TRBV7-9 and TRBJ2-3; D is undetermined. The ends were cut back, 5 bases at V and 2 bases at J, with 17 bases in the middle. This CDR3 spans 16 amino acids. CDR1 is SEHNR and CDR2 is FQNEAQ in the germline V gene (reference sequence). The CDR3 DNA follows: TGTGCCAGCAGCCCCCCCGGTGACCCCCTCACAGATACGCAGTATTTT. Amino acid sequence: CASSPPGDPLTDTQYF.

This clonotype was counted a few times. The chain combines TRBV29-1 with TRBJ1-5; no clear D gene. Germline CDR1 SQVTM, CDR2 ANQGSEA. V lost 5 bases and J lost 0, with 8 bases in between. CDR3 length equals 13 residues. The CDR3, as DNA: TGCAGCGTTAGCCGGAATAGCAATCAGCCCCAGCATTTT. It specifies CSVSRNSNQPQHF.